This T cell receptor beta chain was profiled in a study of blood T cell repertoires in COVID-19. Study information: Sites across the United States, Italy and Spain contributed samples from acute and convalescent COVID-19. T cells, B-cell-depleted T cells, or PBMCs provided the cDNA or gDNA that served as material.

The assay was immunoSEQ multiplex PCR, and TCRdb's table has in-frame clones only and misses some. Here the sample spans under 250,000 clones, roughly four fifths being singletons. Recruitment covered about two dozen US areas and drew participants whose ages spanned about 18 to 90 years. Allocation to cohorts depended on clinical history reported by the participants. Sequenced: PBMCs or T cells enriched from blood (not recorded which). The sequence was obtained from a woman aged 45-65 years who had been exposed to COVID-19.

DNA for the CDR3: TGCAGCGTTGACCGGGGGAGTGGCTACACCTTC. Translated: CSVDRGSGYTF. The chain couples TRBV29-1 to TRBJ1-2; D might be TRBD1 (5 bases). V lost 3 bases to trimming and J lost 7 bases, with 9 bases between them. This CDR3 region has 11 residues. Germline V gives CDR1 SQVTM, CDR2 ANQGSEA.